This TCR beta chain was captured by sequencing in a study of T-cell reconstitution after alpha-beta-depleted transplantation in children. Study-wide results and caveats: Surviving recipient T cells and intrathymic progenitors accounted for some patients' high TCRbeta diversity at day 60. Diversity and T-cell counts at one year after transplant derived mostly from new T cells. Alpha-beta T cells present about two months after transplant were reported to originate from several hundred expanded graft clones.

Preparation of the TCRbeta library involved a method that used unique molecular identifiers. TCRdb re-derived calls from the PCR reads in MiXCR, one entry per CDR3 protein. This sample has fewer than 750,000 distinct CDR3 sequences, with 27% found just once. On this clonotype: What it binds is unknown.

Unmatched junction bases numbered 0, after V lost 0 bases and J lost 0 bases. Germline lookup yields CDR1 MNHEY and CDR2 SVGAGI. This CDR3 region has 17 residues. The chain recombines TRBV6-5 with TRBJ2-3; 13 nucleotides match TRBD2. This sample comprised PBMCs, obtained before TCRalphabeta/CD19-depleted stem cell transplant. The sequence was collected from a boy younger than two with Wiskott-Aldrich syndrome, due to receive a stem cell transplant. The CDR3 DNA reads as TGTGCCAGCAGTTACTCGGGACTAGCGGGAAGCACAGATACGCAGTATTTT. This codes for CASSYSGLAGSTDTQYF.